This TCR beta chain is drawn from a study of breast tumors, draining lymph nodes, adjacent tissues. For this clonotype: As yet, its antigen is unknown.

The lymph nodes were axillary draining lymph nodes from breast cancer patients. Study observations and caveats: Tumors had less TCR diversity than lymph nodes, more than nontumor tissue. Tumor and nontumor repertoires were significantly more similar in luminal-like than in basal-like breast cancer. Findings are consistent with lymph node origin and intratumoral expansion of most tumor T cells.

Trimming left V 4 bases short and J 2 bases short, with 11 bases between. The CDR3 totals 15 residues. The germline CDR1 and CDR2 sequences are MGHRA and YSYEKL. TCRdb recomputed calls from the multiplex PCR reads with MiXCR, one row per CDR3 protein. The profile covers 160,000 or so distinct CDR3 sequences, with 25% to 40% appearing a single time and 3% to 4% taken by the ten largest. Input material: axillary lymph node tissue. The sequence derives from a female donor with breast cancer. Some clones in this sample may be carry-over from other donors' samples. This chain uses TRBV4-1 with TRBJ1-4; D gene uncertain. The CDR3 nucleotides read TGCGCCAGCAGCCCTGGACTAGCGACTAATGAAAAACTGTTTTTT. It codes for CASSPGLATNEKLFF.